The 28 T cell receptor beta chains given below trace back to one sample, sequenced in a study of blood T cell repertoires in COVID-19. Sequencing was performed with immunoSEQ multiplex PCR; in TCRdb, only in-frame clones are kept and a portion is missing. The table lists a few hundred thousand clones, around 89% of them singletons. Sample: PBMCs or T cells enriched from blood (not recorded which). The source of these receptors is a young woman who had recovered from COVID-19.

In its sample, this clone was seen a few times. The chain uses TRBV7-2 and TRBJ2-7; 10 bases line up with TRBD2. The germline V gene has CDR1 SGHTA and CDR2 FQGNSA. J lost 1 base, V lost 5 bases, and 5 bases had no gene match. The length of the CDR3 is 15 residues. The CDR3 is CASSLVAGGSYEQYF. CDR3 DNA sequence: TGTGCCAGCAGCCTGGTAGCGGGGGGTTCCTACGAGCAGTACTTC.

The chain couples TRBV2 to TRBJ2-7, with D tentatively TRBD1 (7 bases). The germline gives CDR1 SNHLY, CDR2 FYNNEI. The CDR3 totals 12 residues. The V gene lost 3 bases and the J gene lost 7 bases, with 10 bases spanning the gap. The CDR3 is CASSEEGAEQYF. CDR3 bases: TGTGCCAGCAGTGAGGAGGGGGCAGAGCAGTACTTC.

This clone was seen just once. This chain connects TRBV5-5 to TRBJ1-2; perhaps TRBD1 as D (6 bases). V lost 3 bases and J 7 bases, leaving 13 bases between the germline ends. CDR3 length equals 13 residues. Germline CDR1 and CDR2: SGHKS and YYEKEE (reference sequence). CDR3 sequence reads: CASSWQGNSGYTF. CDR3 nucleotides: TGTGCCAGCAGCTGGCAGGGGAATAGTGGCTACACCTTC. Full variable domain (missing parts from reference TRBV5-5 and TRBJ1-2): DAGVTQSPTHLIKTRGQQVTLRCSPISGHKSVSWYQQVLGQGPQFIFQYYEKEERGRGNFPDRFSARQFPNYSSELNVNALLLGDSALYLCASSWQGNSGYTFGSGTRLTVV.

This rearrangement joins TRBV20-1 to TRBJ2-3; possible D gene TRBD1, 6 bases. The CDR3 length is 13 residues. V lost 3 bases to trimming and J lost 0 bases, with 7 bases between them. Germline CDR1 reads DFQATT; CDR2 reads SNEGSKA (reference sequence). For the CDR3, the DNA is TGCAGTGCTAGTGACAGGAGCACAGATACGCAGTATTTT. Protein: CSASDRSTDTQYF.

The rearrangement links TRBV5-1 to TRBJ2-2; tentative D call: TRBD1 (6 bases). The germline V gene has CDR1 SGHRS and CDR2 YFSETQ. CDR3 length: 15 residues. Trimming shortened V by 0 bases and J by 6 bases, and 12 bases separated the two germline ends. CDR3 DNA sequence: TGCGCCAGCAGCTTGGATGGGACAACTGCCGGGGAGCTGTTTTTT. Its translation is CASSLDGTTAGELFF.

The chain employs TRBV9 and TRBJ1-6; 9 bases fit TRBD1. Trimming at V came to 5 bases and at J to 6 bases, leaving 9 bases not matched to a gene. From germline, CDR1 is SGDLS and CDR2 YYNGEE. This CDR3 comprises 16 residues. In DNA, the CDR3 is TGTGCCAGCAGTCCGAACAGGGGGCTGGGTAATTCACCCCTCCACTTT. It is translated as CASSPNRGLGNSPLHF.

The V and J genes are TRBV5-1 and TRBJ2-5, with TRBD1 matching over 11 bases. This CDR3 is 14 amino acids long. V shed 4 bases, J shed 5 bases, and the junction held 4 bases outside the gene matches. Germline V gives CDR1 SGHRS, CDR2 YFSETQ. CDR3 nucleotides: TGCGCCAGCAGCCCGGGGACAGGGGGTGAGACCCAGTACTTC. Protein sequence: CASSPGTGGETQYF. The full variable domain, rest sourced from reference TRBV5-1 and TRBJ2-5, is KAGVTQTPRYLIKTRGQQVTLSCSPISGHRSVSWYQQTPGQGLQFLFEYFSETQRNKGNFPGRFSGRQFSNSRSEMNVSTLELGDSALYLCASSPGTGGETQYFGPGTRLLVL.

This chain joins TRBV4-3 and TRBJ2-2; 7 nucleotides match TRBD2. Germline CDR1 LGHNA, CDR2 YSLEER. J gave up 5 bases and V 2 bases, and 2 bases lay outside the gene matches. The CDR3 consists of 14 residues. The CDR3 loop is CASSQPGGTGELFF. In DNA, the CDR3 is TGCGCCAGCAGCCAACCCGGGGGGACCGGGGAGCTGTTTTTT.

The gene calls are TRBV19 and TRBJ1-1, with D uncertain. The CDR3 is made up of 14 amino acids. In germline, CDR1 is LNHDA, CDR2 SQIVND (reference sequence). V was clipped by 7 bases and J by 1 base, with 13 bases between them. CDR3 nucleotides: TGTGCCAGTACCTATGCAGGTGAGAACACTGAAGCTTTCTTT. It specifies CASTYAGENTEAFF.

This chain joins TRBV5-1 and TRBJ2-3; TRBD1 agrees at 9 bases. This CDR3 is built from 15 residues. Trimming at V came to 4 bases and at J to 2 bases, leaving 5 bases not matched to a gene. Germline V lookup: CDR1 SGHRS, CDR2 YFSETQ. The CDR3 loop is CASSTRDRATDTQYF. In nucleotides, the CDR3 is TGCGCCAGCAGCACCCGGGACAGGGCCACAGATACGCAGTATTTT.

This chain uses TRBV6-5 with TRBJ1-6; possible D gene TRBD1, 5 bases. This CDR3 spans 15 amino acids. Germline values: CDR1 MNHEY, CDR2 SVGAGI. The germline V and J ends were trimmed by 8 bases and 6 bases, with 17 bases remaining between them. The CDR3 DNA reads TGTGCCAGCCGAGGAGACCCTGGGGCTAATTCACCCCTCCACTTT. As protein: CASRGDPGANSPLHF.

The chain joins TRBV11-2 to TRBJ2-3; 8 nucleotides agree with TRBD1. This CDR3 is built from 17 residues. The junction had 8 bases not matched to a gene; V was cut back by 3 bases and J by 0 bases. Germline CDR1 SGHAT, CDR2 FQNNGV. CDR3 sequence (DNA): TGTGCCAGCAGCTTCACAGGGGGACAAAGTAGCACAGATACGCAGTATTTT. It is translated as CASSFTGGQSSTDTQYF.

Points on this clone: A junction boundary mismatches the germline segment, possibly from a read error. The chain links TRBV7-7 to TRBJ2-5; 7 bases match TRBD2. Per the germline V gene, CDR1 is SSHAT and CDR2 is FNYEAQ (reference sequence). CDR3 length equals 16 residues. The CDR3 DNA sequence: TGTGCTAGCAGCGTCCGACTAGCTGGGGGTCGAGAGACCCAGTACTTC. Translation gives CASSVRLAGGRETQYF.

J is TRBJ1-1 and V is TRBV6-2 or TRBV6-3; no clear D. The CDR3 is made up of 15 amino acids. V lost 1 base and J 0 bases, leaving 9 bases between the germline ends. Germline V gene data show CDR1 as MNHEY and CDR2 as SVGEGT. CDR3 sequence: CASSYWSRLNTEAFF. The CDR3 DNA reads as TGTGCCAGCAGTTACTGGAGCAGACTGAACACTGAAGCTTTCTTT.

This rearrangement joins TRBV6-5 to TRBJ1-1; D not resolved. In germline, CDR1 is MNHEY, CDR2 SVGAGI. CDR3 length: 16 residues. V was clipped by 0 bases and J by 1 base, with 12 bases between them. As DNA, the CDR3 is TGTGCCAGCAGTTACTCGCGCACCAGGCAGAACACTGAAGCTTTCTTT. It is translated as CASSYSRTRQNTEAFF.

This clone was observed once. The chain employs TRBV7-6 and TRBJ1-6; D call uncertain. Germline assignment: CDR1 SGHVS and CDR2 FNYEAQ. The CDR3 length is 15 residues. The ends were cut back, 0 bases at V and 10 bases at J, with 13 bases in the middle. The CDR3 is CASSLALGGGSPLHF. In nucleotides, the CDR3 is TGTGCCAGCAGCTTAGCGTTGGGAGGTGGATCACCCCTCCACTTT.

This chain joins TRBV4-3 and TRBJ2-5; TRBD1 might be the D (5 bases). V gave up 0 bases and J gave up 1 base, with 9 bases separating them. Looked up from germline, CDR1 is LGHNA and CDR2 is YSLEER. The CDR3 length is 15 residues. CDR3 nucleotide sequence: TGCGCCAGCAGCCAAGAACACAGGACCCAAGAGACCCAGTACTTC. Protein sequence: CASSQEHRTQETQYF.

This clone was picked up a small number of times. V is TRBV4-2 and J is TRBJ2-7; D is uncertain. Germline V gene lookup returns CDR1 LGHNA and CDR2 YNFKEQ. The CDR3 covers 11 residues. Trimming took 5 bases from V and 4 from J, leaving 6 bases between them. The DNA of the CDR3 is TGTGCCAGCAGCGGCCCATACGAGCAGTACTTC. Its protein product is CASSGPYEQYF.

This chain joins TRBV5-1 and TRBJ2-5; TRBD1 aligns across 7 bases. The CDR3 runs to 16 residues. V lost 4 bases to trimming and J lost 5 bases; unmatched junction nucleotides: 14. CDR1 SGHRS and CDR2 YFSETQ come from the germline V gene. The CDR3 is CASSRRQGGFGETQYF. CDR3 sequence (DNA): TGCGCCAGCAGCAGACGACAGGGTGGCTTTGGGGAGACCCAGTACTTC.

In nucleotides, the CDR3 is TGTGCCAGCAGTTTTAAACAAACCGGGGAGCTGTTTTTT. Translating it yields CASSFKQTGELFF. This sequence joins TRBV27 and TRBJ2-2; D is unresolved. There are 13 residues in the CDR3. V dropped 3 bases and J dropped 5 bases, with 7 bases sitting between them. CDR1 MNHEY and CDR2 SMNVEV come from the germline V gene (reference sequence).

The DNA of the CDR3 is TGTGCCAGCAGTTTAGGACAGTTTAGCAATCAGCCCCAGCATTTT. It specifies CASSLGQFSNQPQHF. V gene TRBV27 combines with J gene TRBJ1-5; possible D gene TRBD1, 6 bases. Between the trimmed V and J ends, which lost 2 bases and 0 bases, there was a span of 8 bases. The germline CDR1 and CDR2 sequences are MNHEY and SMNVEV (reference sequence). This CDR3 has 15 amino acids.

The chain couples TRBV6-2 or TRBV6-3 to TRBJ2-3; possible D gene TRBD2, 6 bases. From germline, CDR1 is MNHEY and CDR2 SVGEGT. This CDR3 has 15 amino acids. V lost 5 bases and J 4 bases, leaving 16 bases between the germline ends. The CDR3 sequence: CASSPGGPGADTQYF. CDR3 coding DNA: TGTGCCAGCAGTCCCGGCGGTCCGGGGGCAGATACGCAGTATTTT.

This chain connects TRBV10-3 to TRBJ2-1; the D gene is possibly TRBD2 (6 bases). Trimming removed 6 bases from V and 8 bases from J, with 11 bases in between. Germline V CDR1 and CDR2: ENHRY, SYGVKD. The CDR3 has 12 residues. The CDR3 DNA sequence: TGTGCCATCAGACCATCTAGCGATGAGCAGTTCTTC. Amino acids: CAIRPSSDEQFF.

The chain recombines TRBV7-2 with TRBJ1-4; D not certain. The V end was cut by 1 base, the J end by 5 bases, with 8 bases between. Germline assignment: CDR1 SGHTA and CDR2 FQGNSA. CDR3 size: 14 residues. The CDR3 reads CASSLGGSNEKLFF. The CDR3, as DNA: TGTGCCAGCAGCTTAGGAGGGTCAAATGAAAAACTGTTTTTT.

The DNA of the CDR3 is TGTGCCAGCAGTTACTCGGGCACCTCGGGGGATGAGACCCAGTACTTC. It translates to CASSYSGTSGDETQYF. The chain joins TRBV6-2 or TRBV6-3 to TRBJ2-5; tentative D call: TRBD2 (6 bases). Trimming stripped 0 bases from V and 5 bases from J, with 16 bases between. Germline V gene sequence: CDR1 MNHEY, CDR2 SVGEGT. This CDR3 has 16 amino acids.

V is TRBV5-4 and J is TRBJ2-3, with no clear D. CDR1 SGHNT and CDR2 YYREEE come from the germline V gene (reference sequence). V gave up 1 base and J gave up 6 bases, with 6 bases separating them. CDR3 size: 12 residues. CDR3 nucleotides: TGTGCCAGCAGCTTGATGCAGGATACGCAGTATTTT. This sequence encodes CASSLMQDTQYF.

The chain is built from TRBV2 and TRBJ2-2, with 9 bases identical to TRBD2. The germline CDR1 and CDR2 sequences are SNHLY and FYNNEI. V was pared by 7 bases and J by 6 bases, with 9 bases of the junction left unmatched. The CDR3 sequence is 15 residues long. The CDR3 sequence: CASTRGGGYPGELFF. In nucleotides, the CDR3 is TGTGCCAGCACCCGCGGGGGGGGTTATCCCGGGGAGCTGTTTTTT.

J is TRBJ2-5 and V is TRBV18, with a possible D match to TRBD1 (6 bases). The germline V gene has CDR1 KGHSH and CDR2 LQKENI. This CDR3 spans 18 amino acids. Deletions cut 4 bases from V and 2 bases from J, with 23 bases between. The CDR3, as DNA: TGTGCCAGCTCACTTCTTTTGCAGGACAGCAGAAAACAAGAGACCCAGTACTTC. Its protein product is CASSLLLQDSRKQETQYF.